Reported below is one T cell receptor beta chain. MiXCR, run by TCRdb on the 5' RACE reads, gives a single entry per CDR3 protein. The data show roughly 250,000 distinct CDR3 sequences, over 15% seen once. This record belongs to a study of T-cell memory formation after mild COVID-19. CDR1 is WSHSY, CDR2 SAAADI, per germline. V was cut by 8 bases and J by 2 bases, with 14 bases left in between. The CDR3 is 14 amino acids. The genes are TRBV10-2 and TRBJ2-3; a weak D match, TRBD2 (7 bases). The origin of this receptor is a young man who had mild COVID-19 (a few samples of this study predate the infection). Cell type and time point are not known. What was sequenced was PBMCs or a T cell subset sorted from them (not recorded which). The CDR3, as DNA: TGCGCCAGCTCCCCCGGGGGGCCCACAGATACGCAGTATTTT. It translates to CASSPGGPTDTQYF.